The 26 T cell receptor beta chains below were found in one sample sequenced in a study of regulatory and conventional T cells in RAG deficiency. The sorted conventional CD4+ T cells were CD25-low and CD127-high, with genomic DNA sequenced. Some clones are missing from TCRdb's copy, which holds only in-frame ones; the method was immunoSEQ multiplex PCR. This sample has 20,000 to 25,000 clones, with nearly 96% found just once. This same sample was also taken into another study, of regulatory T cells. That work adds: Amplification used 52 TRBV primers and 13 TRBJ primers.

Input material: CD25- CD4+ T cells sorted from blood. These receptors came from a human donor in good health.

V usage is TRBV5-1 and J usage is TRBJ1-3, with D tentatively TRBD1 (5 bases). Trimming shortened V by 0 bases and J by 4 bases, and 11 bases separated the two germline ends. Germline lookup yields CDR1 SGHRS and CDR2 YFSETQ. The CDR3 contains 15 residues. The CDR3 DNA is TGCGCCAGCAGCTTGGGTCCGGGGGACGGAAACACCATATATTTT. Translation gives CASSLGPGDGNTIYF.

The chain joins TRBV6-5 to TRBJ2-7; maybe TRBD1 (5 bases). This CDR3 spans 14 amino acids. CDR1 MNHEY and CDR2 SVGAGI come from the germline V gene. Trimming cost V 4 bases and J 1 base, with 11 bases left between them. As DNA, the CDR3 is TGTGCCAGCAGTTTCCGACAGAAATCCTACGAGCAGTACTTC. Translation: CASSFRQKSYEQYF.

DNA of the CDR3: TGTGCCAGCAGCTTAGATCCGGGACAGCGCTATGGCTACACCTTC. Amino acid sequence: CASSLDPGQRYGYTF. This sequence joins TRBV7-2 and TRBJ1-2; 7 bases align to TRBD1. Per germline, CDR1 SGHTA and CDR2 FQGNSA. J lost 4 bases, V lost 1 base, and 6 bases had no gene match. This CDR3 contains 15 residues.

The chain has TRBV7-3 and TRBJ1-1, with 9 bases fitting TRBD1. Losses at the gene ends were 3 bases for V and 4 bases for J; bases not matched to a gene: 6. Germline CDR1 reads SGHTA; CDR2 reads FQGTGA. The length of the CDR3 is 15 residues. CDR3: CASSFTGGGSTEAFF. The CDR3 DNA reads as TGTGCCAGCAGCTTTACAGGGGGCGGTAGCACTGAAGCTTTCTTT.

The V and J genes are TRBV14 and TRBJ2-3; 8 nucleotides agree with TRBD2. This CDR3 is 16 amino acids long. Germline-derived CDR1 and CDR2 are SGHDN and FVKESK. With V trimmed by 0 bases and J by 3 bases, 5 bases remained unmatched. The CDR3 sequence is CASSQDPGGVTDTQYF. The CDR3 bases are TGTGCCAGCAGCCAAGACCCCGGGGGGGTAACAGATACGCAGTATTTT.

The chain is built from TRBV2 and TRBJ1-6; TRBD1 aligns across 9 bases. Trimming cost V 5 bases and J 6 bases; bases outside gene matches: 2. CDR3 length: 14 amino acids. The V gene's germline CDR1 is SNHLY and CDR2 FYNNEI. CDR3 DNA sequence: TGTGCCAGCAGTTCGGACAGGGGTAATTCACCCCTCCACTTT. It is translated as CASSSDRGNSPLHF.

The genes are TRBV7-2 and TRBJ2-1; 7 bases match TRBD1. This CDR3 is 15 amino acids long. With V trimmed by 4 bases and J by 0 bases, 3 bases remained unmatched. Germline assignment: CDR1 SGHTA and CDR2 FQGNSA. The CDR3 sequence: CASSWGQLSYNEQFF. Here the CDR3 DNA reads TGTGCCAGCAGCTGGGGACAGCTCTCCTACAATGAGCAGTTCTTC.

CDR3 in amino acids: CASSDHRGGEQYF. The CDR3 region has the DNA TGTGCCAGCAGTGACCACCGAGGGGGCGAGCAGTACTTC. The chain uses TRBV6-4 and TRBJ2-7, with a possible D match to TRBD1 (6 bases). CDR1 and CDR2 from the germline V gene are MRHNA and SNTAGT. CDR3 length equals 13 residues. Trimming pared 2 bases from V and 6 bases from J, leaving 11 bases between.

The rearrangement uses TRBV14 and TRBJ2-7, with TRBD1 identical over 7 bases. Per germline, CDR1 SGHDN and CDR2 FVKESK. J lost 2 bases, V lost 1 base, and 8 bases had no gene match. The CDR3 covers 16 residues. The CDR3 nucleotides read TGTGCCAGCAGCCAAGGCCCCCCGGGACAGACCTACGAGCAGTACTTC. The encoded protein is CASSQGPPGQTYEQYF.

The gene calls are TRBV19 and TRBJ1-3; 7 bases map to TRBD1. The V gene's germline CDR1 is LNHDA and CDR2 SQIVND (reference sequence). The V segment lost 7 bases and the J segment 1 base; nucleotides outside the gene matches: 1. The CDR3 is 13 residues long. CDR3 in amino acids: CASTGGSGNTIYF. DNA for the CDR3: TGTGCCAGTACAGGGGGGTCTGGAAACACCATATATTTT.

The V call is TRBV5-4, the J call TRBJ2-7; a weak D match, TRBD2 (6 bases). This CDR3 comprises 13 residues. The V gene lost 2 bases and the J gene lost 9 bases, with 15 bases spanning the gap. CDR1 is SGHNT, CDR2 YYREEE, per germline (reference sequence). CDR3 nucleotide sequence: TGTGCCAGCAGCTTAGGCGGGGAGATGGGGCAGTACTTC. This codes for CASSLGGEMGQYF.

This clone showed up just once. CDR3 sequence reads: CASSKGNREQNEKLFF. The CDR3 nucleotides are TGTGCCAGTAGTAAAGGAAACAGGGAGCAAAATGAAAAACTGTTTTTT. The V call is TRBV19, the J call TRBJ1-4; D possibly corresponds to TRBD1 (6 bases). The CDR3 extends over 16 amino acids. CDR1 is LNHDA and CDR2 is SQIVND in the germline V gene (reference sequence). V lost 4 bases to trimming and J lost 5 bases, with 17 bases between them. Using reference TRBV19 and TRBJ1-4 for the parts outside the CDR3, the full variable domain is DGGITQSPKYLFRKEGQNVTLSCEQNLNHDAMYWYRQDPGQGLRLIYYSQIVNDFQKGDIAEGYSVSREKKESFPLTVTSAQKNPTAFYLCASSKGNREQNEKLFFGSGTQLSVL.

The rearrangement links TRBV25-1 to TRBJ2-1; a possible D gene is TRBD2 (6 bases). The germline V gene has CDR1 MGHDK and CDR2 SYGVNS. This CDR3 has 15 residues. V was cut by 4 bases and J by 8 bases, with 18 bases left in between. CDR3 residues: CASSATGDFLDEQFF. CDR3 coding DNA: TGTGCCAGCAGTGCTACGGGGGATTTCTTAGATGAGCAGTTCTTC. Complete variable domain (other parts from reference TRBV25-1 and TRBJ2-1): EADIYQTPRYLVIGTGKKITLECSQTMGHDKMYWYQQDPGMELHLIHYSYGVNSTEKGDLSSESTVSRIRTEHFPLTLESARPSHTSQYLCASSATGDFLDEQFFGPGTRLTVL.

The table lists this clone with a few counts. The chain recombines TRBV4-3 with TRBJ1-3; D might be TRBD1 (5 bases). This CDR3 contains 16 residues. The germline CDR1 and CDR2 sequences are LGHNA and YSLEER. The V end was cut by 4 bases, the J end by 1 base, with 14 bases between. The CDR3 sequence is CASSRDGQGSGNTIYF. The CDR3 DNA reads as TGCGCCAGCAGCCGCGATGGTCAGGGTTCTGGAAACACCATATATTTT.

In its sample, this clone was seen once. The chain has TRBV2 and TRBJ2-1; D might be TRBD1 (6 bases). V lost 7 bases, J lost 6 bases, and 10 bases lay in between. The germline V gene encodes CDR1 SNHLY and CDR2 FYNNEI. This CDR3 is built from 12 residues. The CDR3 nucleotides are TGTGCCAGCACAGGGGTCGGCAATGAGCAGTTCTTC. It is translated as CASTGVGNEQFF.

The gene calls are TRBV2 and TRBJ2-7, with TRBD1 matching over 7 bases. The CDR3 is 14 amino acids. After removal of 5 bases from V and 1 base from J, the junction contained 5 bases not matched to a gene. Germline loops: CDR1 SNHLY, CDR2 FYNNEI. CDR3 in DNA: TGTGCCAGCAGTCAGCAGGGACAGTCCTACGAGCAGTACTTC. It encodes CASSQQGQSYEQYF.

The rearrangement links TRBV30 to TRBJ2-7, with 9 bases identical to TRBD1. The ends lost 3 bases at V and 2 bases at J; junction bases unmatched: 14. The CDR3 runs 17 residues. Germline CDR1 and CDR2: GTSNPN and SVGIG (reference sequence). This CDR3 is CAWRFFRGQGGAYEQYF. The DNA for the CDR3 is TGTGCCTGGAGGTTCTTCCGGGGACAGGGCGGGGCCTACGAGCAGTACTTC.

This chain links TRBV6-5 with TRBJ1-6; 9 bases agree with TRBD1. Germline V gives CDR1 MNHEY, CDR2 SVGAGI. This CDR3 is built from 15 residues. Unmatched junction bases numbered 4, after V lost 0 bases and J lost 10 bases. DNA of the CDR3: TGTGCCAGCAGTTACTCGGGACAGGGCCGATCACCCCTCCACTTT. Its protein is CASSYSGQGRSPLHF.

This clone was counted a single time. At one of its ends the junction is not consistent with the germline gene, which may arise from a read error. The gene calls are TRBV6-5 and TRBJ1-6; no definite D call. Germline V gene lookup returns CDR1 MNHEY and CDR2 SVGAGI. This CDR3 is built from 13 residues. CDR3 residues: CASSYSYNSPLHF. The CDR3, as DNA: TGTGCCAGCAGCTACTCCTATAATTCACCCCTCCACTTT.

This rearrangement joins TRBV27 to TRBJ2-3; 9 bases fit TRBD1. V lost 6 bases to trimming and J lost 2 bases; unmatched junction nucleotides: 9. CDR3 length: 16 residues. Germline loops: CDR1 MNHEY, CDR2 SMNVEV (reference sequence). CDR3 bases: TGTGCCAGCAGATCTTCCCGGACAGGGGCCACAGATACGCAGTATTTT. Amino acids: CASRSSRTGATDTQYF.

V and J are TRBV7-3 and TRBJ1-2; D not certain. The V gene lost 0 bases and the J gene lost 5 bases, with 10 bases spanning the gap. Per germline, CDR1 SGHTA and CDR2 FQGTGA. The CDR3 contains 14 residues. CDR3: CASSLTGSGYGYTF. The CDR3 coding sequence is TGTGCCAGCAGCTTAACCGGATCCGGGTATGGCTACACCTTC.

The chain uses TRBV5-5 and TRBJ2-2; the match to TRBD1 covers 7 bases. V lost 4 bases and J lost 0; bases outside the gene matches: 3. The germline CDR1 and CDR2 sequences are SGHKS and YYEKEE (reference sequence). The CDR3 sequence is 15 residues long. In DNA form, the CDR3 reads TGTGCCAGCAGCCGGGACAGACCGAACACCGGGGAGCTGTTTTTT. Translated: CASSRDRPNTGELFF.

The J gene is TRBJ2-3, the V gene TRBV9; D is possibly TRBD2 (6 bases). The CDR3 has 16 residues. Germline CDR1 is SGDLS and CDR2 is YYNGEE. V was pared by 0 bases and J by 2 bases, with 13 bases between. CDR3 region: CASSVGASAITDTQYF. CDR3 nucleotides: TGTGCCAGCAGCGTAGGAGCTAGCGCCATCACAGATACGCAGTATTTT.

The chain couples TRBV15 to TRBJ1-5, with D unresolved. Germline V CDR1 and CDR2: LNHNV, YYDKDF (reference sequence). V was trimmed by 1 base and J by 3 bases, leaving 16 bases between them. This CDR3 comprises 17 residues. The CDR3 reads CATSRAKTTVFNQPQHF. The CDR3 coding sequence is TGTGCCACCAGCAGAGCGAAGACGACTGTCTTCAATCAGCCCCAGCATTTT.

In the case of this clone: Other DNA sequences in the sample encode the same CDR3. The J gene is TRBJ1-5, the V gene TRBV18; 8 bases agree with TRBD1. Germline V gives CDR1 KGHSH, CDR2 LQKENI. The CDR3 is made up of 14 amino acids. Trimming cost V 3 bases and J 2 bases; bases outside gene matches: 0. CDR3 residues: CASSPDRGNQPQHF. CDR3 nucleotide sequence: TGTGCCAGCTCACCGGACAGGGGCAATCAGCCCCAGCATTTT. Full variable domain (remainder filled in from reference TRBV18 and TRBJ1-5): NAGVMQNPRHLVRRRGQEARLRCSPMKGHSHVYWYRQLPEEGLKFMVYLQKENIIDESGMPKERFSAEFPKEGPSILRIQQVVRGDSAAYFCASSPDRGNQPQHFGDGTRLSIL.

V is TRBV6-6 and J is TRBJ1-4; D might be TRBD1 (6 bases). Per germline, CDR1 MNHNY and CDR2 SVGAGI (reference sequence). The V gene lost 6 bases and the J gene lost 7 bases, with 15 bases spanning the gap. This CDR3 has 14 residues. CDR3 amino acids: CASRYRAEGEKLFF. The DNA for the CDR3 is TGTGCCAGCAGATACAGGGCGGAGGGTGAAAAACTGTTTTTT.